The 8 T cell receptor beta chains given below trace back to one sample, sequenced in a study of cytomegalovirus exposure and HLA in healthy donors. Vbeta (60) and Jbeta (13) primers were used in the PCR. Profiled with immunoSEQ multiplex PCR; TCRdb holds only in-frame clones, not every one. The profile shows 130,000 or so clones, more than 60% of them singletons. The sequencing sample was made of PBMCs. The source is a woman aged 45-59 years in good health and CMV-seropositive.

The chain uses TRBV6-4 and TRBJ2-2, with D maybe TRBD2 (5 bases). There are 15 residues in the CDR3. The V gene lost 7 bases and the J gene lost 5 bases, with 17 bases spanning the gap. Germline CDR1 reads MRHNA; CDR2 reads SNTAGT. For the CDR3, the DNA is TGTGCCAGCAAAATGACGGGGATGGGGACCGGGGAGCTGTTTTTT. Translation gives CASKMTGMGTGELFF.

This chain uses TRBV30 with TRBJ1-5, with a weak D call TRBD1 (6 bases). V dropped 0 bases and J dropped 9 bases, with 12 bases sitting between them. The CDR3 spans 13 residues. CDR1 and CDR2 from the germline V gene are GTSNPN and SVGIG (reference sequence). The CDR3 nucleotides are TGTGCCTGGAGTGTACAGGGACCCTCGCCCCAGCATTTT. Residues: CAWSVQGPSPQHF.

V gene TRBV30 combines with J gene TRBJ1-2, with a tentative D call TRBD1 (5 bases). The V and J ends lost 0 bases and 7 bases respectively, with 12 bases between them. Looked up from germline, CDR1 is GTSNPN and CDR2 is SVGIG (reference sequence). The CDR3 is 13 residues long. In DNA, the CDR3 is TGTGCCTGGAGTGTAACAGGTTTTTTTGGCTACACCTTC. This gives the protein CAWSVTGFFGYTF. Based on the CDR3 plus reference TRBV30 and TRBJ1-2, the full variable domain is SQTIHQWPATLVQPVGSPLSLECTVEGTSNPNLYWYRQAAGRGLQLLFYSVGIGQISSEVPQNLSASRPQDRQFILSSKKLLLSDSGFYLCAWSVTGFFGYTFGSGTRLTVV.

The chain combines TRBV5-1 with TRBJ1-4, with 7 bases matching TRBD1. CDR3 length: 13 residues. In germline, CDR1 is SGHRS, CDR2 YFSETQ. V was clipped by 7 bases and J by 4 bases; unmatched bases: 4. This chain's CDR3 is CASQRDSNEKLFF. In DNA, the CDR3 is TGCGCCAGCCAACGGGACAGTAATGAAAAACTGTTTTTT.

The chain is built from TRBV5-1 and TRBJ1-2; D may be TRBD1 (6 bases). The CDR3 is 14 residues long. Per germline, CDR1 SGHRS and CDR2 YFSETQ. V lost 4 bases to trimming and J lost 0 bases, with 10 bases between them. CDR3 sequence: CASSRDTSNYGYTF. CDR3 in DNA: TGCGCCAGCAGCCGGGACACCTCTAACTATGGCTACACCTTC.

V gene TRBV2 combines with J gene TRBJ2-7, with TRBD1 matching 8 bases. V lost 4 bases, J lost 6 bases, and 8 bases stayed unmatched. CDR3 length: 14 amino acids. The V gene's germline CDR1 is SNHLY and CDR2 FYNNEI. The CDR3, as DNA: TGTGCCAGCAGTGCAAGGGGACAGGCGACCGAGCAGTACTTC. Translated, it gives CASSARGQATEQYF.

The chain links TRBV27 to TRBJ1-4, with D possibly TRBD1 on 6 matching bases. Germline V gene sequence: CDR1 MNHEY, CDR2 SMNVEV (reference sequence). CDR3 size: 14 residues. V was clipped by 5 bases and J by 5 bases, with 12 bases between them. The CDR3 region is CASSKQGSNEKLFF. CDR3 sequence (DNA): TGTGCCAGCAGTAAACAGGGATCAAATGAAAAACTGTTTTTT.

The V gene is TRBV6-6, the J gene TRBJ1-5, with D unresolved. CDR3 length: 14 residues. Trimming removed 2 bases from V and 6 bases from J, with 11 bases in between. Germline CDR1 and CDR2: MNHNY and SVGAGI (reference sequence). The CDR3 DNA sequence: TGTGCCAGCAGTTACGCCGCCGGGAGTCAGCCCCAGCATTTT. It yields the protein CASSYAAGSQPQHF.